The subject of this entry is one T cell receptor beta chain. The antigen is not known. The sample belongs to a study of T-cell memory formation after mild COVID-19. The study, taken as a whole, reports: Clones that shrank (day 15 to 85) were balanced CD4/CD8, whereas later expanders leaned CD4+. CD4+ contracting clones were found mainly in CM and EM, and CD8+ ones in EMRA.

CDR1 SQVTM and CDR2 ANQGSEA come from the germline V gene. The CDR3 sequence is 14 residues long. V lost 5 bases, J lost 4 bases, and 17 bases lay in between. Sample barcodes and UMIs were carried by the TCR alpha and TCR beta cDNA libraries that 5'RACE generated with constant-segment primers. TCRdb reprocessed the 5' RACE reads with MiXCR, giving one entry per CDR3 protein. The data show around 200,000 distinct CDR3 sequences, roughly 20% seen once. The chain has TRBV29-1 and TRBJ1-1; D is undetermined. What was sequenced was PBMCs or a T cell subset sorted from them (not recorded which). The clonotype originates from a young man who had mild COVID-19 (a few samples of this study predate the infection). Cell type and time point are not known. The CDR3 is CSVYRQSVPTEAFF. The CDR3 coding sequence is TGCAGCGTTTACCGCCAGTCCGTGCCCACTGAAGCTTTCTTT. The complete variable domain, with remaining parts taken from reference TRBV29-1 and TRBJ1-1, reads SAVISQKPSRDICQRGTSLTIQCQVDSQVTMMFWYRQQPGQSLTLIATANQGSEATYESGFVIDKFPISRPNLTFSTLTVSNMSPEDSSIYLCSVYRQSVPTEAFFGQGTRLTVV.